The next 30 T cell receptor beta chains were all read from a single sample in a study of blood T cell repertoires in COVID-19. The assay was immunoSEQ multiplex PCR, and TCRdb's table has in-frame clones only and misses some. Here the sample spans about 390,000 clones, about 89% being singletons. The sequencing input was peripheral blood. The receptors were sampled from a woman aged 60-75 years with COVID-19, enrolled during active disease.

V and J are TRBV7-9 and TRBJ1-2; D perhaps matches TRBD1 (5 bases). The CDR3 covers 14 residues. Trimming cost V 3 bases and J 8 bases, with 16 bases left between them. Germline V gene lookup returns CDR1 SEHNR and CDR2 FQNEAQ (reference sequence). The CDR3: CASSFGAGMLGYTF. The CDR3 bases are TGTGCCAGCAGCTTTGGGGCAGGGATGCTGGGCTACACCTTC.

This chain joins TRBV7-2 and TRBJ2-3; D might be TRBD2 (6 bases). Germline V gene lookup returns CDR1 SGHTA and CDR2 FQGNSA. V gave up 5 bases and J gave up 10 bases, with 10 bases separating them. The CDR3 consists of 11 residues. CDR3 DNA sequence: TGTGCCAGCAGCCTAGGGACTTCGCAGTATTTT. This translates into CASSLGTSQYF.

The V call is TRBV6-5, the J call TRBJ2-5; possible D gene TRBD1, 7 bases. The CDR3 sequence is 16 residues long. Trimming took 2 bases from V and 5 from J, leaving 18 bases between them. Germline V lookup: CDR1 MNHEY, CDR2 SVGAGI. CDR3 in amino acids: CASSYRQGGRGETQYF. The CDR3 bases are TGTGCCAGCAGTTACCGCCAGGGGGGCCGTGGGGAGACCCAGTACTTC.

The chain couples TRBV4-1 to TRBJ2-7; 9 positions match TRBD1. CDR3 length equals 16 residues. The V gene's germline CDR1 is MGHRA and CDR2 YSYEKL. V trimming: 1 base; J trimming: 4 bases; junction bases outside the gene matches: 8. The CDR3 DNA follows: TGCGCCAGCAGCCAAGGCGTTGGACAGGGGATTTACGAGCAGTACTTC. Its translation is CASSQGVGQGIYEQYF.

The CDR3 bases are TGTGCCAGCTCACCGATGGGACAGGGAAGTTCACCCCTCCACTTT. Translated: CASSPMGQGSSPLHF. This sequence joins TRBV18 and TRBJ1-6; 9 bases are a match to TRBD1. The CDR3 is 15 residues long. CDR1 and CDR2 from the germline V gene are KGHSH and LQKENI. The ends lost 3 bases at V and 9 bases at J; junction bases unmatched: 6.

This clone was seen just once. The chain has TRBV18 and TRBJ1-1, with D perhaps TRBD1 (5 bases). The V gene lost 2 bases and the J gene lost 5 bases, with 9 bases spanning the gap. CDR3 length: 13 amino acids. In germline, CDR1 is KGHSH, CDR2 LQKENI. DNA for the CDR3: TGTGCCAGCTCACCAGGGGCGGGAACTGAAGCTTTCTTT. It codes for CASSPGAGTEAFF.

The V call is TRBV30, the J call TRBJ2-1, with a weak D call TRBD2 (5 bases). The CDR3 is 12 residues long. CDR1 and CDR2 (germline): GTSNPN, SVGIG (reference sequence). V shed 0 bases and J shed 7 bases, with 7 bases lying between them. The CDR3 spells CAWSVEGNEQFF. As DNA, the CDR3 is TGTGCCTGGAGTGTAGAGGGTAATGAGCAGTTCTTC.

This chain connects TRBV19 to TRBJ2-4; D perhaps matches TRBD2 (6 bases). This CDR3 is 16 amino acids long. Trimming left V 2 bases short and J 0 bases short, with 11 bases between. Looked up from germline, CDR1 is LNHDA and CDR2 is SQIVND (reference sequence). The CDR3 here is CASSIFGGLAKNIQYF. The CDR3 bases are TGTGCCAGTAGTATATTCGGGGGACTAGCCAAAAACATTCAGTACTTC.

The CDR3 protein is CATSRPTGGYGYTF. The DNA of the CDR3 is TGTGCCACCAGCAGACCGACAGGGGGTTATGGCTACACCTTC. The genes are TRBV15 and TRBJ1-2, with 9 nucleotides matching TRBD1. CDR1 and CDR2 (germline): LNHNV, YYDKDF (reference sequence). The CDR3 runs to 14 residues. Losses at the gene ends were 2 bases for V and 5 bases for J; bases not matched to a gene: 3. Complete variable domain (other parts from reference TRBV15 and TRBJ1-2): DAMVIQNPRYQVTQFGKPVTLSCSQTLNHNVMYWYQQKSSQAPKLLFHYYDKDFNNEADTPDNFQSRRPNTSFCFLDIRSPGLGDTAMYLCATSRPTGGYGYTFGSGTRLTVV.

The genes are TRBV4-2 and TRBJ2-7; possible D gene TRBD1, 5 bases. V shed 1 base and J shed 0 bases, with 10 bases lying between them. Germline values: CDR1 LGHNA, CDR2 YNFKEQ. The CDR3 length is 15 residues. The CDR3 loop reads CASSQAAGNSYEQYF. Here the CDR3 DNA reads TGTGCCAGCAGCCAAGCGGCAGGGAACTCCTACGAGCAGTACTTC.

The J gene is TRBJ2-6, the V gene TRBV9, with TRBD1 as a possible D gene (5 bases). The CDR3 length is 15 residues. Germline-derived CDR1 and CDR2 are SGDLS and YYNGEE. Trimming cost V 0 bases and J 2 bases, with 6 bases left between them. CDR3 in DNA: TGTGCCAGCAGCGTAGCACAGGCTGGGGCCAACGTCCTGACTTTC. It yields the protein CASSVAQAGANVLTF.

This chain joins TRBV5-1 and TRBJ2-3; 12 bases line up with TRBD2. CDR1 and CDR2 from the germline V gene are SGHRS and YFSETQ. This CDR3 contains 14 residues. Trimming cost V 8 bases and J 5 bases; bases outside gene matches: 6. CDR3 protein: CASATSGGLDTQYF. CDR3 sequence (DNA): TGCGCCAGTGCGACTAGCGGGGGACTAGATACGCAGTATTTT.

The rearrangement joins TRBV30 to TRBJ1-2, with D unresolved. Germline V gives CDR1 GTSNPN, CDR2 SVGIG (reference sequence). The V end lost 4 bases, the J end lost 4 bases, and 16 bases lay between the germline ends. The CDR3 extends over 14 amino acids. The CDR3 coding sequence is TGTGCCTGGACTCCCGGGCCCGGGAGCTATGGCTACACCTTC. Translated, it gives CAWTPGPGSYGYTF.

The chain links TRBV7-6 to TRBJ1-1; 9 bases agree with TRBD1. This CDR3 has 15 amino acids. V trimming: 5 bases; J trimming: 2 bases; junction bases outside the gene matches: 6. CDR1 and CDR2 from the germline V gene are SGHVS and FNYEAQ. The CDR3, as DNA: TGTGCCAGCAGCCCTCCGACAGGGGGTAACACTGAAGCTTTCTTT. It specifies CASSPPTGGNTEAFF.

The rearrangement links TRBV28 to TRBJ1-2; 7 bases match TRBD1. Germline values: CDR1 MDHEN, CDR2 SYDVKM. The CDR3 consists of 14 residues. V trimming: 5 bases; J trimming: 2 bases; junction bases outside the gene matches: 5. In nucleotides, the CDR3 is TGTGCCAGCAGTCACCAGGACAGGAACTATGGCTACACCTTC. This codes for CASSHQDRNYGYTF.

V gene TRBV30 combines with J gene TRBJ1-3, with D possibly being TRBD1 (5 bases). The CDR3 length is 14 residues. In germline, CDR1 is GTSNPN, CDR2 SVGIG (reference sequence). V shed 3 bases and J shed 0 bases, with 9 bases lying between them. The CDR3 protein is CAWRSGFSGNTIYF. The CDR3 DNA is TGTGCCTGGAGATCAGGGTTCTCTGGAAACACCATATATTTT.

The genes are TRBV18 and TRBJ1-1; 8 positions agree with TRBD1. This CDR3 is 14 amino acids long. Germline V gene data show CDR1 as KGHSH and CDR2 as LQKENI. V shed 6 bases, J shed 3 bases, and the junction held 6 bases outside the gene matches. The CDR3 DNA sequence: TGTGCCAGCTCTCTGCCAGGGGGCTACACTGAAGCTTTCTTT. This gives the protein CASSLPGGYTEAFF.

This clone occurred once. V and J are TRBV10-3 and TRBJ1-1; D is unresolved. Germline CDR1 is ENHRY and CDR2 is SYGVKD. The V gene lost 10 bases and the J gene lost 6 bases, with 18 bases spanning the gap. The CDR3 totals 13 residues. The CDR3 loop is CATRLMSRSEAFF. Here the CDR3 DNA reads TGTGCCACCCGGCTAATGTCGAGGTCTGAAGCTTTCTTT.

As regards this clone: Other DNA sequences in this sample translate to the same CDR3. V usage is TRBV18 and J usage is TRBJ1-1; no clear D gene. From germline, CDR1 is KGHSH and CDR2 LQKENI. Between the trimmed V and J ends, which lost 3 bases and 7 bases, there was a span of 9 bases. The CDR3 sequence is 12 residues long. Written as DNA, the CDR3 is TGTGCCAGCTCACCCCGGCGGGGTGAAGCTTTCTTT. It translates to CASSPRRGEAFF.

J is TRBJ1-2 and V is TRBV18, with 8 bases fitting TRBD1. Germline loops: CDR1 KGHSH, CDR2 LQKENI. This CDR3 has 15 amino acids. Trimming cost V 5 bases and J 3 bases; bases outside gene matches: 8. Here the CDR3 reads CASSVGQGPYYGYTF. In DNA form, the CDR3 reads TGTGCCAGCTCAGTAGGACAGGGACCTTACTATGGCTACACCTTC. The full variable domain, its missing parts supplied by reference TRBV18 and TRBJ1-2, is NAGVMQNPRHLVRRRGQEARLRCSPMKGHSHVYWYRQLPEEGLKFMVYLQKENIIDESGMPKERFSAEFPKEGPSILRIQQVVRGDSAAYFCASSVGQGPYYGYTFGSGTRLTVV.

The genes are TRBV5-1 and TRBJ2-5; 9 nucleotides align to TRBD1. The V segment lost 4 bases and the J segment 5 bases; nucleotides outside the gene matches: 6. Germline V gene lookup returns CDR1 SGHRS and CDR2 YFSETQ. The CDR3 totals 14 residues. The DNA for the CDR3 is TGCGCCAGCAGCATAGGACAGGGGTGGGAGACCCAGTACTTC. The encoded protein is CASSIGQGWETQYF.

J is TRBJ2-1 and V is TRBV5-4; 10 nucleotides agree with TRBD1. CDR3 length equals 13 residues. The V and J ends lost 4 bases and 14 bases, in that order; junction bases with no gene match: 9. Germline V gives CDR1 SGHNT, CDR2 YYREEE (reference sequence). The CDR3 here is CASSGGTGANKFF. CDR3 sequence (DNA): TGTGCCAGCAGCGGGGGGACAGGGGCTAACAAGTTCTTC.

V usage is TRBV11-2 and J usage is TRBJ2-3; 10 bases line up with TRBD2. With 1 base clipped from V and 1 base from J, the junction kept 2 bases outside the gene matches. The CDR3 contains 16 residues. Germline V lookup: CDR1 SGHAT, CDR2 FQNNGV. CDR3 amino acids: CASSLALAGGTDTQYF. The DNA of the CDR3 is TGTGCCAGCAGCTTAGCGCTAGCGGGGGGCACAGATACGCAGTATTTT.

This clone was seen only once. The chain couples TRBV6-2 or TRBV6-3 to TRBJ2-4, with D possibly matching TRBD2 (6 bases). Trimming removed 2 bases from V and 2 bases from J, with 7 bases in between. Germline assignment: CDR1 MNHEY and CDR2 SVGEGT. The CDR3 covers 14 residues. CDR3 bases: TGTGCCAGCAGTTACGGAGGGACCAAAAACATTCAGTACTTC. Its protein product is CASSYGGTKNIQYF.

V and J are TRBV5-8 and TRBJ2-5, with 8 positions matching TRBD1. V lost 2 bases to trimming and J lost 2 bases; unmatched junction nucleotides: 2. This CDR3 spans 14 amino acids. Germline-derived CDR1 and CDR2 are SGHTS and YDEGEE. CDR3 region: CASSFTGGQETQYF. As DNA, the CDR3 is TGTGCCAGCAGCTTTACAGGGGGGCAAGAGACCCAGTACTTC.

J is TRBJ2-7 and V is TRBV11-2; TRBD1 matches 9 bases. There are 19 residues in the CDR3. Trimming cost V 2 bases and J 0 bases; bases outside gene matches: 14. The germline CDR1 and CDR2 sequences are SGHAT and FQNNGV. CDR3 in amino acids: CASSLRAGTGLPLSYEQYF. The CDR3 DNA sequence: TGTGCCAGCAGCTTACGAGCCGGGACAGGGCTACCCCTCTCCTACGAGCAGTACTTC.

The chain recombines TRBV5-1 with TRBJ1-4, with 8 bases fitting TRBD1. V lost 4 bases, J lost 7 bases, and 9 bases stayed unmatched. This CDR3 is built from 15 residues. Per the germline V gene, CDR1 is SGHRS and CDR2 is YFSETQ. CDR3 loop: CASSPRTGMVEKLFF. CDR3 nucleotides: TGCGCCAGCAGCCCCCGGACAGGGATGGTTGAAAAACTGTTTTTT.

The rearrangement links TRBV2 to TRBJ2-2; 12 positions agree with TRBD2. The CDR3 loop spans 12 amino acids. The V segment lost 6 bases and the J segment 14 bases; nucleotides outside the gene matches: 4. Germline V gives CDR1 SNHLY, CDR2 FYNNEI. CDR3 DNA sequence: TGTGCCAGCAGGAGGACTAGCGGGGCCCTGTTTTTT. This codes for CASRRTSGALFF.

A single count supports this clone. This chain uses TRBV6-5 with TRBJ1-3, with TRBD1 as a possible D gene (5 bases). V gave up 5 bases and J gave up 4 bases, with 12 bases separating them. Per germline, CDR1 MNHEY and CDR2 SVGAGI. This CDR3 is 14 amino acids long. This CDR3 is CASSTGRKGNTIYF. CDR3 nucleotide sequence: TGTGCCAGCAGTACAGGACGTAAAGGAAACACCATATATTTT.

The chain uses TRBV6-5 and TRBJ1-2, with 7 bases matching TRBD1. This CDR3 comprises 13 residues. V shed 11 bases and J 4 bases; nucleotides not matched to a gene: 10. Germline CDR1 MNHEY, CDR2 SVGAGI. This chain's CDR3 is CASQNRGAYGYTF. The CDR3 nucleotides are TGTGCCTCACAAAACAGGGGAGCCTATGGCTACACCTTC.